A selection of T cell receptor beta chains follows, all from one sample in a study of CD8 T cells in Susac syndrome. MiXCR was run by TCRdb on the immunoSEQ multiplex PCR reads, yielding one entry per CDR3 protein. The data contain about 110,000 distinct CDR3 sequences, roughly 95% of them singletons. The sample comprised CD8+ T cells from PBMCs. The receptors derive from a human donor with Susac syndrome. Each CDR3 is given with its conserved first and last residue. Fields, in order: V gene, D gene, clone size, J gene, CDR3 protein, CDR3 DNA. D genes are given only for firm matches. Expanded clones are given a class, and other clones once, few, many or no size at all.

v_call: TRBV5-1
d_call: .
clone_size: once
j_call: TRBJ2-3
cdr3_aa: CASSGGEDTQYF
cdr3_nt: TGCGCCAGCTCAGGAGGGGAAGATACGCAGTATTTT

v_call: TRBV6-5
d_call: .
clone_size: .
j_call: TRBJ1-2
cdr3_aa: CASSYSTGRINYGYTF
cdr3_nt: TGTGCCAGCAGTTACTCGACAGGACGGATTAACTATGGCTACACCTTC

v_call: TRBV29-1
d_call: TRBD1
clone_size: .
j_call: TRBJ1-1
cdr3_aa: CSVEGNRGENTEAFF
cdr3_nt: TGCAGCGTTGAAGGAAACAGGGGGGAGAACACTGAAGCTTTCTTT

v_call: TRBV9
d_call: .
clone_size: once
j_call: TRBJ2-7
cdr3_aa: CASSPRTYSYEQYF
cdr3_nt: TGTGCCAGCAGCCCCCGGACATACTCCTACGAGCAGTACTTC

v_call: TRBV27
d_call: .
clone_size: .
j_call: TRBJ2-1
cdr3_aa: CASSSLAVTNEQFF
cdr3_nt: TGTGCCAGCAGTTCCTTGGCCGTTACCAATGAGCAGTTCTTC

v_call: TRBV29-1
d_call: .
clone_size: .
j_call: TRBJ2-1
cdr3_aa: CSVEDTGRSDNEQFF
cdr3_nt: TGCAGCGTTGAAGATACGGGAAGGTCTGACAATGAGCAGTTCTTC

v_call: TRBV3-1
d_call: TRBD2
clone_size: .
j_call: TRBJ2-3
cdr3_aa: CASSRPGRGGTDTQYF
cdr3_nt: TGTGCCAGCAGCCGCCCTGGGCGGGGGGGCACAGATACGCAGTATTTT

v_call: TRBV27
d_call: TRBD2
clone_size: .
j_call: TRBJ2-1
cdr3_aa: CASSLLAAPIAEQFF
cdr3_nt: TGTGCCAGCAGCCTACTAGCGGCGCCCATAGCCGAGCAGTTCTTC

v_call: TRBV20-1
d_call: .
clone_size: .
j_call: TRBJ2-2
cdr3_aa: CSARDVEGANTGELFF
cdr3_nt: TGCAGTGCTAGAGATGTAGAAGGGGCGAACACCGGGGAGCTGTTTTTT

v_call: TRBV12-3/TRBV12-4
d_call: .
clone_size: .
j_call: TRBJ1-1
cdr3_aa: CASTRGPTQGRNTEAFF
cdr3_nt: TGTGCCAGCACCCGGGGTCCCACACAGGGACGGAACACTGAAGCTTTCTTT

v_call: TRBV20-1
d_call: .
clone_size: .
j_call: TRBJ2-7
cdr3_aa: CSARGRERYEQYF
cdr3_nt: TGCAGTGCTAGGGGCAGGGAAAGGTACGAGCAGTACTTC

v_call: TRBV9
d_call: TRBD1
clone_size: .
j_call: TRBJ2-1
cdr3_aa: CASSVAGTGTYNEQFF
cdr3_nt: TGTGCCAGCAGCGTAGCCGGGACAGGGACCTACAATGAGCAGTTCTTC

v_call: TRBV27
d_call: .
clone_size: .
j_call: TRBJ1-5
cdr3_aa: CASSVTGFDSNQPQHF
cdr3_nt: TGTGCCAGCAGTGTAACAGGTTTCGATAGCAATCAGCCCCAGCATTTT

v_call: TRBV3-1
d_call: TRBD1
clone_size: .
j_call: TRBJ2-7
cdr3_aa: CASSQRRDRGQKQYF
cdr3_nt: TGTGCCAGCAGCCAGCGGCGGGACAGGGGGCAAAAGCAGTACTTC

v_call: TRBV7-9
d_call: .
clone_size: .
j_call: TRBJ2-2
cdr3_aa: CASSPSGGLAETNTGELFF
cdr3_nt: TGTGCCAGCAGCCCGTCAGGGGGTCTAGCGGAGACGAACACCGGGGAGCTGTTTTTT

v_call: TRBV25-1
d_call: .
clone_size: few
j_call: TRBJ1-2
cdr3_aa: CASSGVYGYTF
cdr3_nt: TGTGCCAGCAGTGGGGTCTATGGCTACACCTTC

v_call: TRBV29-1
d_call: TRBD2
clone_size: .
j_call: TRBJ2-7
cdr3_aa: CSVYSASGGYEQYF
cdr3_nt: TGCAGCGTTTACTCGGCTAGCGGGGGCTACGAGCAGTACTTC

v_call: TRBV12-3/TRBV12-4
d_call: .
clone_size: .
j_call: TRBJ1-4
cdr3_aa: CASSFSRFFEKLFF
cdr3_nt: TGTGCCAGCAGTTTTAGTCGGTTCTTTGAAAAACTGTTTTTT

v_call: TRBV20-1
d_call: .
clone_size: .
j_call: TRBJ2-5
cdr3_aa: CSGIPADSAQYF
cdr3_nt: TGCAGTGGTATCCCGGCGGATTCGGCCCAGTACTTC

v_call: TRBV12-3/TRBV12-4
d_call: .
clone_size: .
j_call: TRBJ1-5
cdr3_aa: CASSSFYRTDYSNQPQHF
cdr3_nt: TGTGCCAGCAGTTCCTTTTACCGGACGGATTATAGCAATCAGCCCCAGCATTTT

v_call: TRBV4-1
d_call: .
clone_size: .
j_call: TRBJ1-1
cdr3_aa: CASRFSVGATEAFF
cdr3_nt: TGCGCCAGCAGATTTTCCGTCGGGGCCACTGAAGCTTTCTTT

v_call: TRBV5-6
d_call: .
clone_size: .
j_call: TRBJ2-7
cdr3_aa: CASSSGVGNEQYF
cdr3_nt: TGTGCCAGCAGCTCCGGGGTCGGGAACGAGCAGTACTTC

v_call: TRBV15
d_call: .
clone_size: .
j_call: TRBJ1-6
cdr3_aa: CATSTLPPGTYGNSPLHF
cdr3_nt: TGTGCCACCAGCACGCTACCCCCTGGGACATACGGGAATTCACCCCTCCACTTT

v_call: TRBV20-1
d_call: .
clone_size: .
j_call: TRBJ1-5
cdr3_aa: CSAKEGNQPQHF
cdr3_nt: TGCAGTGCTAAGGAGGGGAATCAGCCCCAGCATTTT

v_call: TRBV20-1
d_call: .
clone_size: .
j_call: TRBJ1-1
cdr3_aa: CSARGGRDVNTEAFF
cdr3_nt: TGCAGTGCTAGAGGCGGGAGGGATGTGAACACTGAAGCTTTCTTT

v_call: TRBV20-1
d_call: TRBD2
clone_size: .
j_call: TRBJ2-1
cdr3_aa: CSARKRGYNEQFF
cdr3_nt: TGCAGTGCTAGGAAGCGGGGGTACAATGAGCAGTTCTTC

v_call: TRBV9
d_call: .
clone_size: .
j_call: TRBJ2-3
cdr3_aa: CASSVEGADTQYF
cdr3_nt: TGTGCCAGCAGCGTAGAGGGGGCAGATACGCAGTATTTT

v_call: TRBV29-1
d_call: TRBD2
clone_size: .
j_call: TRBJ2-1
cdr3_aa: CSVEGLLTSGGGYEQFF
cdr3_nt: TGCAGCGTTGAAGGTCTCTTGACTAGCGGGGGAGGGTATGAGCAGTTCTTC

v_call: TRBV12-3/TRBV12-4
d_call: .
clone_size: .
j_call: TRBJ2-1
cdr3_aa: CASSLSLEQFF
cdr3_nt: TGTGCCAGCAGCCTGTCGTTAGAGCAGTTCTTC

v_call: TRBV7-9
d_call: .
clone_size: .
j_call: TRBJ2-4
cdr3_aa: CASSLLVTLQENIQYF
cdr3_nt: TGTGCCAGCAGCTTATTGGTCACATTACAAGAAAACATTCAGTACTTC

v_call: TRBV29-1
d_call: .
clone_size: .
j_call: TRBJ1-2
cdr3_aa: CSAHHLYGYTF
cdr3_nt: TGCAGCGCACACCACCTTTATGGCTACACCTTC

v_call: TRBV12-3/TRBV12-4
d_call: TRBD1
clone_size: .
j_call: TRBJ2-7
cdr3_aa: CASNPTGSFYEQYF
cdr3_nt: TGTGCCAGCAACCCGACAGGGTCATTCTACGAGCAGTACTTC

v_call: TRBV5-1
d_call: TRBD2
clone_size: .
j_call: TRBJ2-7
cdr3_aa: CASSLRLAGGYEQYF
cdr3_nt: TGCGCCAGCAGCTTGAGGCTAGCGGGGGGTTACGAGCAGTACTTC

v_call: TRBV7-9
d_call: TRBD1
clone_size: .
j_call: TRBJ1-2
cdr3_aa: CASSPPDRPYGYTF
cdr3_nt: TGTGCCAGCAGCCCCCCGGACAGGCCCTATGGCTACACCTTC

v_call: TRBV6-5
d_call: .
clone_size: .
j_call: TRBJ1-1
cdr3_aa: CASSPGSGGNTEAFF
cdr3_nt: TGTGCCAGCAGTCCCGGCAGTGGGGGTAACACTGAAGCTTTCTTT

v_call: TRBV12-3/TRBV12-4
d_call: .
clone_size: .
j_call: TRBJ2-1
cdr3_aa: CASSSAPADYNEQFF
cdr3_nt: TGTGCCAGCAGTTCCGCACCCGCCGATTACAATGAGCAGTTCTTC

v_call: TRBV4-1
d_call: .
clone_size: .
j_call: TRBJ2-7
cdr3_aa: CASSQVNSGVNYEQYF
cdr3_nt: TGCGCCAGCAGCCAAGTTAATAGCGGCGTAAACTACGAGCAGTACTTC

v_call: TRBV16
d_call: .
clone_size: .
j_call: TRBJ2-5
cdr3_aa: CASTLGLEETQYF
cdr3_nt: TGTGCCAGCACCCTCGGACTCGAAGAGACCCAGTACTTC

v_call: TRBV4-3
d_call: .
clone_size: .
j_call: TRBJ2-3
cdr3_aa: CASSDRTDTQYF
cdr3_nt: TGCGCCAGCAGCGATCGAACAGATACGCAGTATTTT

v_call: TRBV6-1
d_call: TRBD1
clone_size: .
j_call: TRBJ2-1
cdr3_aa: CASKLIGPGGSNEQFF
cdr3_nt: TGTGCCAGCAAGCTAATCGGGCCAGGGGGATCGAATGAGCAGTTCTTC

v_call: TRBV12-3/TRBV12-4
d_call: .
clone_size: .
j_call: TRBJ1-4
cdr3_aa: CASTPGGGATNEKLFF
cdr3_nt: TGTGCCAGCACCCCTGGGGGGGGAGCAACTAATGAAAAACTGTTTTTT

v_call: TRBV4-1
d_call: .
clone_size: .
j_call: TRBJ1-5
cdr3_aa: CASSQGATAEGNQPQHF
cdr3_nt: TGCGCCAGCAGCCAAGGAGCGACAGCCGAGGGCAATCAGCCCCAGCATTTT

v_call: TRBV27
d_call: .
clone_size: .
j_call: TRBJ2-6
cdr3_aa: CASSSPTDATSGANVLTF
cdr3_nt: TGTGCCAGCAGTTCACCCACGGACGCAACCTCTGGGGCCAACGTCCTGACTTTC

v_call: TRBV27
d_call: TRBD1
clone_size: .
j_call: TRBJ2-7
cdr3_aa: CASRLKQGFSSYEQYF
cdr3_nt: TGTGCCAGCAGATTAAAACAGGGGTTCAGTTCCTACGAGCAGTACTTC

v_call: TRBV4-1
d_call: .
clone_size: once
j_call: TRBJ2-5
cdr3_aa: CASSQAAGQQETQYF
cdr3_nt: TGCGCCAGCAGCCAAGCCGCGGGGCAACAAGAGACCCAGTACTTC

v_call: TRBV29-1
d_call: TRBD1
clone_size: .
j_call: TRBJ1-2
cdr3_aa: CSVTDRGEGGYTF
cdr3_nt: TGCAGCGTGACAGACAGGGGGGAAGGAGGCTACACCTTC

v_call: TRBV20-1
d_call: .
clone_size: .
j_call: TRBJ2-1
cdr3_aa: CSEGSSNEQFF
cdr3_nt: TGCAGTGAGGGTAGCAGCAATGAGCAGTTCTTC

v_call: TRBV2
d_call: TRBD2
clone_size: .
j_call: TRBJ2-2
cdr3_aa: CASRASLAGENTGELFF
cdr3_nt: TGTGCCAGCAGAGCCAGCCTAGCGGGGGAGAACACCGGGGAGCTGTTTTTT

v_call: TRBV5-1
d_call: .
clone_size: .
j_call: TRBJ1-2
cdr3_aa: CASSIYDGGYTF
cdr3_nt: TGCGCCAGCAGCATATACGACGGGGGCTACACCTTC

v_call: TRBV29-1
d_call: .
clone_size: .
j_call: TRBJ1-2
cdr3_aa: CSVEWRHYGYTF
cdr3_nt: TGCAGCGTTGAGTGGAGGCACTATGGCTACACCTTC

v_call: TRBV15
d_call: .
clone_size: .
j_call: TRBJ1-5
cdr3_aa: CATRSGYSGQPQHF
cdr3_nt: TGTGCCACCAGGTCAGGGTATTCTGGGCAGCCCCAGCATTTT

v_call: TRBV20-1
d_call: TRBD2
clone_size: .
j_call: TRBJ2-1
cdr3_aa: CSARLAGKFEQFF
cdr3_nt: TGCAGTGCCAGACTAGCGGGGAAGTTTGAGCAGTTCTTC

v_call: TRBV7-8
d_call: .
clone_size: .
j_call: TRBJ2-5
cdr3_aa: CASSLRGSRTETQYF
cdr3_nt: TGTGCCAGCAGCTTACGGGGGAGTAGGACAGAGACCCAGTACTTC

v_call: TRBV5-1
d_call: .
clone_size: .
j_call: TRBJ1-6
cdr3_aa: CASREGGNSPLHF
cdr3_nt: TGCGCCAGCAGGGAGGGGGGAAATTCACCCCTCCACTTT

v_call: TRBV6-7
d_call: .
clone_size: once
j_call: TRBJ2-5
cdr3_aa: CASSRSGPQGETQYF
cdr3_nt: TGTGCCAGCAGTAGATCCGGACCCCAGGGAGAGACCCAGTACTTC

v_call: TRBV11-2
d_call: .
clone_size: .
j_call: TRBJ2-5
cdr3_aa: CASSRDLSGVETQYF
cdr3_nt: TGTGCCAGCAGCAGGGACCTTTCAGGGGTGGAGACCCAGTACTTC

v_call: TRBV21-1
d_call: .
clone_size: .
j_call: TRBJ2-7
cdr3_aa: CASSKATRGLSYEQYF
cdr3_nt: TGTGCCAGCAGCAAAGCCACGAGGGGACTATCCTACGAGCAGTACTTC

v_call: TRBV6-2/TRBV6-3
d_call: .
clone_size: .
j_call: TRBJ2-7
cdr3_aa: CASNGGTGFLYEQYF
cdr3_nt: TGTGCCAGCAATGGGGGCACCGGATTCCTCTACGAGCAGTACTTC

v_call: TRBV29-1
d_call: .
clone_size: .
j_call: TRBJ2-3
cdr3_aa: CSVPGRYTDTQYF
cdr3_nt: TGCAGCGTACCGGGACGATACACAGATACGCAGTATTTT